What follows are 18 T cell receptor beta chains derived from one specimen sequenced in a study of Ad26.COV2.S vaccination and SARS-CoV-2 variants. Clones were read by immunoSEQ multiplex PCR, and TCRdb kept only the in-frame ones, dropping some. This sample has around 340,000 clones, with approximately 90% found just once. This sample's treatment: over 15 received Ad26.COV2.S at low or high dose, single or two shots; about 5 received placebo; per-sample allocation not given. Material that was analyzed had been drawn on day 63 after the first vaccine or placebo injection. The sequencing here drew on peripheral blood, taken in a trial of Ad26.COV2.S vaccine versus placebo. These receptors were obtained from a person aged 18-65 years who received the Ad26.COV2.S COVID-19 vaccine or a placebo.

The chain recombines TRBV3-1 (or the pseudogene TRBV3-2) with TRBJ2-2; D not resolved. The CDR3 covers 15 residues. Trimming removed 6 bases from V and 0 bases from J, with 11 bases in between. Germline loops: CDR1 LGHDT, CDR2 YNNKEL (reference sequence). Written as DNA, the CDR3 is TGTGCCAGCAGAACAGCACTCGCGAACACCGGGGAGCTGTTTTTT. It is translated as CASRTALANTGELFF.

J is TRBJ1-4 and V is TRBV4-2, with D hard to call. Germline V gene sequence: CDR1 LGHNA, CDR2 YNFKEQ. The CDR3 is 15 residues long. The V gene lost 0 bases and the J gene lost 1 base, with 6 bases spanning the gap. The CDR3 nucleotides are TGTGCCAGCAGCCAAGATCGGAAAACTAATGAAAAACTGTTTTTT. Its protein is CASSQDRKTNEKLFF.

J is TRBJ2-5 and V is TRBV19; 8 bases map to TRBD2. After removal of 9 bases from V and 5 bases from J, the junction contained 11 bases not matched to a gene. The CDR3 has 14 amino acids. Germline V gene sequence: CDR1 LNHDA, CDR2 SQIVND (reference sequence). CDR3 coding DNA: TGTGCCAGCGCCCGGGGGGGCGGTGGGGAGACCCAGTACTTC. The encoded protein is CASARGGGGETQYF.

The J gene is TRBJ1-1, the V gene TRBV29-1, with 8 bases that match TRBD1. The trim removed 7 bases at V and 4 bases at J, leaving 23 bases unmatched. Germline-derived CDR1 and CDR2 are SQVTM and ANQGSEA. This CDR3 has 18 amino acids. The CDR3 DNA is TGCAGCGCCCAGCGTCGTGGACAGGGCGAAGGAGGAACCACTGAAGCTTTCTTT. Amino acids: CSAQRRGQGEGGTTEAFF.

The chain employs TRBV5-1 and TRBJ1-4, with 10 bases that match TRBD1. This CDR3 is built from 14 residues. V shed 5 bases and J 7 bases; nucleotides not matched to a gene: 5. CDR1 and CDR2 (germline): SGHRS, YFSETQ. The CDR3 spells CASRFDRGREKLFF. The CDR3, as DNA: TGCGCCAGCAGATTCGACAGGGGGCGTGAAAAACTGTTTTTT.

The V gene is TRBV6-1, the J gene TRBJ2-1; 8 bases line up with TRBD2. This CDR3 has 15 amino acids. Germline V gene lookup returns CDR1 MNHNS and CDR2 SASEGT. V was clipped by 0 bases and J by 4 bases; unmatched bases: 2. In DNA, the CDR3 is TGTGCCAGCAGTGAAGCACTAGCGGATTACAATGAGCAGTTCTTC. Translated, it gives CASSEALADYNEQFF.

V gene TRBV6-5 combines with J gene TRBJ1-1; no clear D gene. The CDR3 has 13 amino acids. CDR1 and CDR2 from the germline V gene are MNHEY and SVGAGI. The V end was cut by 4 bases, the J end by 1 base, with 7 bases between. Here the CDR3 reads CASSSPANTEAFF. DNA for the CDR3: TGTGCCAGCAGTTCCCCCGCGAACACTGAAGCTTTCTTT.

This rearrangement joins TRBV28 to TRBJ2-7, with 9 positions matching TRBD1. V was clipped by 7 bases and J by 1 base; unmatched bases: 2. Looked up from germline, CDR1 is MDHEN and CDR2 is SYDVKM. This CDR3 has 13 amino acids. CDR3 sequence reads: CASNDRGSYEQYF. The CDR3 DNA is TGTGCCAGCAACGACAGGGGGTCCTACGAGCAGTACTTC.

The chain recombines TRBV6-5 with TRBJ1-2; D is undetermined. The CDR3 sequence is 12 residues long. Germline V CDR1 and CDR2: MNHEY, SVGAGI. V was clipped by 4 bases and J by 4 bases, with 7 bases between them. The CDR3: CASSLTAYGYTF. The CDR3 DNA reads as TGTGCCAGCAGTTTAACAGCCTATGGCTACACCTTC.

The V and J genes are TRBV11-3 and TRBJ1-6, with 8 bases identical to TRBD1. The CDR3 sequence is 17 residues long. V was pared by 2 bases and J by 6 bases, with 9 bases of the junction left unmatched. The germline V gene has CDR1 SGHNT and CDR2 YENEEA. CDR3 region: CASSLTPGQESNSPLHF. In DNA form, the CDR3 reads TGTGCCAGCAGCTTAACACCGGGACAGGAGTCTAATTCACCCCTCCACTTT.

This chain uses TRBV28 with TRBJ1-1, with TRBD1 as a possible D gene (6 bases). The CDR3 length is 14 residues. Between the trimmed V and J ends, which lost 4 bases and 1 base, there was a span of 10 bases. Germline loops: CDR1 MDHEN, CDR2 SYDVKM. The chain's CDR3 is CASSSQGENTEAFF. Here the CDR3 DNA reads TGTGCCAGCAGTTCACAGGGAGAGAACACTGAAGCTTTCTTT.

The chain recombines TRBV29-1 with TRBJ2-1; 9 bases align to TRBD2. Looked up from germline, CDR1 is SQVTM and CDR2 is ANQGSEA. The CDR3 extends over 12 amino acids. After removal of 7 bases from V and 8 bases from J, the junction contained 6 bases not matched to a gene. CDR3: CSGGGGAHEQFF. CDR3 nucleotide sequence: TGCAGCGGTGGCGGGGGGGCCCATGAGCAGTTCTTC.

This clone came up once. This sequence joins TRBV4-2 and TRBJ1-3, with 8 positions matching TRBD1. The germline CDR1 and CDR2 sequences are LGHNA and YNFKEQ. The J segment lost 2 bases and the V segment lost 6 bases, leaving 6 bases of the junction unmatched. The CDR3 consists of 15 residues. The CDR3 is CASSNRTGTGNTIYF. The CDR3 DNA is TGTGCCAGCAGTAACCGGACAGGGACTGGAAACACCATATATTTT.

V is TRBV20-1 and J is TRBJ2-7, with D possibly TRBD2 on 6 matching bases. CDR1 and CDR2 (germline): DFQATT, SNEGSKA (reference sequence). The length of the CDR3 is 17 residues. V lost 3 bases to trimming and J lost 3 bases, with 24 bases between them. CDR3 nucleotides: TGCAGTGCTAGTCCTGTCCCGGGAGAGGGGTTCGGCTACGAGCAGTACTTC. It translates to CSASPVPGEGFGYEQYF.

The genes are TRBV19 and TRBJ1-4, with TRBD1 matching 9 bases. V dropped 3 bases and J dropped 12; count of bases not matched to a gene: 8. This CDR3 comprises 14 residues. From germline, CDR1 is LNHDA and CDR2 SQIVND (reference sequence). CDR3: CASSISRDRVQLFF. The CDR3 region has the DNA TGTGCCAGTAGTATTTCACGGGACAGGGTTCAACTGTTTTTT.

This rearrangement joins TRBV27 to TRBJ2-3; 7 bases fit TRBD2. This CDR3 spans 14 amino acids. Losses at the gene ends were 6 bases for V and 2 bases for J; bases not matched to a gene: 5. CDR1 and CDR2 (germline): MNHEY, SMNVEV (reference sequence). The CDR3 sequence: CASRGDYFTDTQYF. CDR3 bases: TGTGCCAGCAGGGGGGACTACTTCACAGATACGCAGTATTTT.

The DNA for the CDR3 is TGTGCCAGCAGTTTTGGGAACACTGAAGCTTTCTTT. Translated: CASSFGNTEAFF. The chain carries TRBV12-3 or TRBV12-4 and TRBJ1-1; D is uncertain. The germline V and J ends were trimmed by 3 bases and 1 base, with 3 bases remaining between them. The length of the CDR3 is 12 residues.

The gene calls are TRBV13 and TRBJ2-7; TRBD2 matches 11 bases. This CDR3 is built from 14 residues. Trimming removed 4 bases from V and 2 bases from J; junction bases left unmatched: 1. Germline CDR1 is PRHDT and CDR2 is FYEKMQ (reference sequence). The CDR3 nucleotides are TGTGCCAGCAGCTCTAGCGGGAGGCCCTACGAGCAGTACTTC. Its protein is CASSSSGRPYEQYF.